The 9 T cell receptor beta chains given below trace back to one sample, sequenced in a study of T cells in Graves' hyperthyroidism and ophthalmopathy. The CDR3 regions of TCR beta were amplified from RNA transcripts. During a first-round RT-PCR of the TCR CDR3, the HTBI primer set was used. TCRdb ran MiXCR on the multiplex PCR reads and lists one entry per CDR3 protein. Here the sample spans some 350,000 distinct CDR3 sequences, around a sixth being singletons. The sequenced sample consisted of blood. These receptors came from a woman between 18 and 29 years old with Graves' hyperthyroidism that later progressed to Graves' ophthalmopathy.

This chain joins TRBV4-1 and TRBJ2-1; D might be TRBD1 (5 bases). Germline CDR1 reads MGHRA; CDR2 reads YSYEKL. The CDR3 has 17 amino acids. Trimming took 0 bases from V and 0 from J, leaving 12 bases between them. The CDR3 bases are TGCGCCAGCAGCCAAGAATGGGGCGAGAGCTCCTACAATGAGCAGTTCTTC. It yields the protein CASSQEWGESSYNEQFF.

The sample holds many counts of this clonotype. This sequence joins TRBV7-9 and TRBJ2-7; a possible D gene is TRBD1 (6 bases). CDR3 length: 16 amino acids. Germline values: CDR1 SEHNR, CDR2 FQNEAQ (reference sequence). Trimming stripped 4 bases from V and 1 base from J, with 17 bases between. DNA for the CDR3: TGTGCCAGCAGCTCTACTGACAGGTGGGATTCCTACGAGCAGTACTTC. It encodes CASSSTDRWDSYEQYF.

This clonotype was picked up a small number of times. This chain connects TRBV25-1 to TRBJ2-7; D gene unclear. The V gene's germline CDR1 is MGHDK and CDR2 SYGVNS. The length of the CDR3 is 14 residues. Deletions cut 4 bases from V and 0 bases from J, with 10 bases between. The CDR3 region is CASSAGPISYEQYF. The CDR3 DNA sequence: TGTGCCAGCAGTGCAGGCCCGATCTCCTACGAGCAGTACTTC.

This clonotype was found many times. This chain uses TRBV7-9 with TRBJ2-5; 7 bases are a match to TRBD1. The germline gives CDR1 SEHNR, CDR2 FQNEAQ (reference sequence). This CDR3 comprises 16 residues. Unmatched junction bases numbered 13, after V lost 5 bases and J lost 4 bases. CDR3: CASSPRGTVKGETQYF. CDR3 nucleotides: TGTGCCAGCAGCCCAAGAGGGACAGTGAAAGGAGAGACCCAGTACTTC.

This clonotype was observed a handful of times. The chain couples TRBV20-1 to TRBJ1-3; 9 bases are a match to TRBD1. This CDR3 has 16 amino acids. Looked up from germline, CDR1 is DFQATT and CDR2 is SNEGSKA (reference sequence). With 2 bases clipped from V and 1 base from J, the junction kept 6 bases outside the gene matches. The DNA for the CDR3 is TGCAGTGCTAGATCAGGGGACAGGGAATCTGGAAACACCATATATTTT. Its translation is CSARSGDRESGNTIYF.

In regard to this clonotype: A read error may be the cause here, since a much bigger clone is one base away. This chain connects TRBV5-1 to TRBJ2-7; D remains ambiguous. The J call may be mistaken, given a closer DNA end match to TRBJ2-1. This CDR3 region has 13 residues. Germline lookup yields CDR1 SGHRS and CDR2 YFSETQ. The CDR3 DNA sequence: TGCGCCAGCAGCTTGCAGACCTCCTACGAGCAGTTCTTC. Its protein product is CASSLQTSYEQFF.

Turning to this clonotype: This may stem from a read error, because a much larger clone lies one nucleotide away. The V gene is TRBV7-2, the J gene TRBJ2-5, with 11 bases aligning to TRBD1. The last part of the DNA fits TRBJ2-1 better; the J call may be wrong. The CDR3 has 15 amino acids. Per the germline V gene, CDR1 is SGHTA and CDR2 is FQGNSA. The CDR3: CASSLRTGGGETQFF. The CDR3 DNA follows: TGTGCCAGCAGCCTACGGACAGGGGGCGGGGAGACCCAGTTCTTC.

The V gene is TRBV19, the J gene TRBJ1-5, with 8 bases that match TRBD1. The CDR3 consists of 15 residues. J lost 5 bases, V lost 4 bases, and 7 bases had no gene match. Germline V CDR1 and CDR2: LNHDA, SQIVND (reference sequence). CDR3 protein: CASSNAGGRDQPQHF. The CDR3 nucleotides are TGTGCCAGTAGTAACGCAGGGGGCCGCGATCAGCCCCAGCATTTT.

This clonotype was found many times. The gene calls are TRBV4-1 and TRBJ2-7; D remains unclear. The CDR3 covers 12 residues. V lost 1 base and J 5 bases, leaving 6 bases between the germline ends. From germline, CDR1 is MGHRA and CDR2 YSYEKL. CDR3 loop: CASSQGGDEQYF. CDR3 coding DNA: TGCGCCAGCAGCCAAGGTGGGGACGAGCAGTACTTC.